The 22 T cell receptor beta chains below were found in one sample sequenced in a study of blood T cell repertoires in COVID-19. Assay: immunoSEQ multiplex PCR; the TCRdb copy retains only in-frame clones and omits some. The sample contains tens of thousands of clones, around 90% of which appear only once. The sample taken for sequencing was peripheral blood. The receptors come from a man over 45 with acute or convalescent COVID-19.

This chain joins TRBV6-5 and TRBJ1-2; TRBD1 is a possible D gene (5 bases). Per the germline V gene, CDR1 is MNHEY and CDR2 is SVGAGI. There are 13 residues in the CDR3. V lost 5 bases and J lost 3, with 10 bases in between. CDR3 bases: TGTGCCAGCAGTCCCGGGGGGGACTATGGCTACACCTTC. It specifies CASSPGGDYGYTF.

The CDR3 spells CATSDFGTGGDYGYTF. The CDR3 region has the DNA TGTGCCACCAGTGATTTTGGGACAGGGGGCGACTATGGCTACACCTTC. This chain joins TRBV24-1 and TRBJ1-2; 12 positions match TRBD1. There are 16 residues in the CDR3. V was clipped by 1 base and J by 3 bases; unmatched bases: 2. Germline lookup yields CDR1 KGHDR and CDR2 SFDVKD.

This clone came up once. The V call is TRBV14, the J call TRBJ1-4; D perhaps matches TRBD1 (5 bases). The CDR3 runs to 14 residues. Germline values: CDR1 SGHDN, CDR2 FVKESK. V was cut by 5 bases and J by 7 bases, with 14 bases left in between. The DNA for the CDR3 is TGTGCCAGCAGCTACTCCGGGGGTAGTGAAAAACTGTTTTTT. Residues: CASSYSGGSEKLFF.

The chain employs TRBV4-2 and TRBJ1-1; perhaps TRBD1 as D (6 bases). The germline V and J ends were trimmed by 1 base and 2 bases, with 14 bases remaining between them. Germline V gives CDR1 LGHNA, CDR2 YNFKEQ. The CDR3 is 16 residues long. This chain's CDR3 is CASSQAGGAVNTEAFF. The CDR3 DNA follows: TGTGCCAGCAGCCAAGCGGGGGGGGCAGTTAACACTGAAGCTTTCTTT.

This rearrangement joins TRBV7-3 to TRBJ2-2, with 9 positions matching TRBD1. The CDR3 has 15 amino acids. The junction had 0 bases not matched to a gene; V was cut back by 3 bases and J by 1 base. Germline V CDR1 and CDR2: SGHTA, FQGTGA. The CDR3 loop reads CASSLGQGNTGELFF. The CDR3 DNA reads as TGTGCCAGCAGCTTGGGACAGGGGAACACCGGGGAGCTGTTTTTT.

CDR3 in DNA: TGTGCCAGCAGCCAAGAATTACTAGCCCGAAAAGAGACCCAGTACTTC. This translates into CASSQELLARKETQYF. The rearrangement links TRBV4-2 to TRBJ2-5, with D possibly matching TRBD2 (6 bases). Germline V gene data show CDR1 as LGHNA and CDR2 as YNFKEQ. The CDR3 runs to 16 residues. Trimming left V 0 bases short and J 3 bases short, with 14 bases between.

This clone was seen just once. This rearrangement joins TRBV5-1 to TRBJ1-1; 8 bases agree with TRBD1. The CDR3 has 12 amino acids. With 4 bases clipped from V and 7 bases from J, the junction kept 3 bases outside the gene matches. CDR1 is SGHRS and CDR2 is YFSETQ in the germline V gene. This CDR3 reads CASSGQGGEAFF. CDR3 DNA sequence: TGCGCCAGCAGCGGACAGGGTGGTGAAGCTTTCTTT.

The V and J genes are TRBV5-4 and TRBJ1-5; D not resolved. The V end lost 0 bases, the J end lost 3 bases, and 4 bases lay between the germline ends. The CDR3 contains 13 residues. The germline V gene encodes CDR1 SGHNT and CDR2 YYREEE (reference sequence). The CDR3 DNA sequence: TGTGCCAGCAGCTTGGATCTCAATCAGCCCCAGCATTTT. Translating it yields CASSLDLNQPQHF.

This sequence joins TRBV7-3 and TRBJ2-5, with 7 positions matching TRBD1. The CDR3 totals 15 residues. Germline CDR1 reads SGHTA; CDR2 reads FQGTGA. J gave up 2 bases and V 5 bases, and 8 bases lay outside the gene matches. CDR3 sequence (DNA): TGTGCCAGCAGCCTGACAGGGTCGAGTCAAGAGACCCAGTACTTC. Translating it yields CASSLTGSSQETQYF.

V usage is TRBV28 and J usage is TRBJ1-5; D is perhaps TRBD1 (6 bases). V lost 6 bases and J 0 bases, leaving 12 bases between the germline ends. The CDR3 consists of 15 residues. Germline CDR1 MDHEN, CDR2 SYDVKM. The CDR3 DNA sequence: TGTGCCAGCAGAAACCAGGGGTATAGCAATCAGCCCCAGCATTTT. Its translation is CASRNQGYSNQPQHF.

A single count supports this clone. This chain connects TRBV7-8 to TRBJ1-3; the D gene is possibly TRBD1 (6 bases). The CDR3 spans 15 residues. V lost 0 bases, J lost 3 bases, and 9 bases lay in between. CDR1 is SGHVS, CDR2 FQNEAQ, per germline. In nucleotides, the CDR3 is TGTGCCAGCAGCTTAGCGAGGGGGGGTGGAAACACCATATATTTT. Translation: CASSLARGGGNTIYF.

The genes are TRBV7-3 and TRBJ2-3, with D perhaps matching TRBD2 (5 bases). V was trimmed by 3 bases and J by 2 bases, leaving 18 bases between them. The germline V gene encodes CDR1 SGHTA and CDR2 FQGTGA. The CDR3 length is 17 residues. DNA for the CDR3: TGTGCCAGCAGCTTGGGCTCGGGGAGTCGGGCCACAGATACGCAGTATTTT. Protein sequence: CASSLGSGSRATDTQYF.

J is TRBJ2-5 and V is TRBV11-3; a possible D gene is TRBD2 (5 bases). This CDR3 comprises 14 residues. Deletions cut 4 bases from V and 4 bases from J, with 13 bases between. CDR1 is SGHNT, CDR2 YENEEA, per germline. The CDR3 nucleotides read TGTGCCAGCAGCTCGGAGGCGGGTTCAGAGACCCAGTACTTC. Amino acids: CASSSEAGSETQYF.

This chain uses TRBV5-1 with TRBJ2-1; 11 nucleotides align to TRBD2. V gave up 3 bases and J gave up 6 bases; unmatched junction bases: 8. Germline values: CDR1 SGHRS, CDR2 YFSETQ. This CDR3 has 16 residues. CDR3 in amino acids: CASSSLAGGIGNEQFF. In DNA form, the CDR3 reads TGCGCCAGCAGCTCCCTAGCGGGGGGCATAGGCAATGAGCAGTTCTTC. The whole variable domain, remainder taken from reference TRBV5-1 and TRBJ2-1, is KAGVTQTPRYLIKTRGQQVTLSCSPISGHRSVSWYQQTPGQGLQFLFEYFSETQRNKGNFPGRFSGRQFSNSRSEMNVSTLELGDSALYLCASSSLAGGIGNEQFFGPGTRLTVL.

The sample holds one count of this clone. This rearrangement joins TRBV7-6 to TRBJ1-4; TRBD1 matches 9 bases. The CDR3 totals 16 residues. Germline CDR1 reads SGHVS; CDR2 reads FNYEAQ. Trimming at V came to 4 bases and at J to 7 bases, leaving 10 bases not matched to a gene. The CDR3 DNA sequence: TGTGCCAGCAGCTCTCGACCGGGACAGGGAACTGAAAAACTGTTTTTT. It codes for CASSSRPGQGTEKLFF.

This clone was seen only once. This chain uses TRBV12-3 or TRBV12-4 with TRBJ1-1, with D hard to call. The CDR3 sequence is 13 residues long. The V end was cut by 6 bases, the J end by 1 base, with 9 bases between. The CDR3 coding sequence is TGTGCCAGCAGCTTAAACAAGAACACTGAAGCTTTCTTT. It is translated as CASSLNKNTEAFF.

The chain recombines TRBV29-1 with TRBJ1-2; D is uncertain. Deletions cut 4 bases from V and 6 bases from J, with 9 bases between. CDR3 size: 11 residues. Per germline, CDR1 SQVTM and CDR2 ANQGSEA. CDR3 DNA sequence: TGCAGCGTTGCTGTTGGAGATGGCTACACCTTC. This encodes CSVAVGDGYTF.

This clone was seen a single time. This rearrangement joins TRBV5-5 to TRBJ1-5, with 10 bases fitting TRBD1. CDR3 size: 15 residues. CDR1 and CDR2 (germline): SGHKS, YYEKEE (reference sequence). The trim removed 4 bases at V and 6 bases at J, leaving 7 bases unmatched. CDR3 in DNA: TGTGCCAGCAGCCTCGACAGGGGGCAGGGTCAGCCCCAGCATTTT. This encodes CASSLDRGQGQPQHF.

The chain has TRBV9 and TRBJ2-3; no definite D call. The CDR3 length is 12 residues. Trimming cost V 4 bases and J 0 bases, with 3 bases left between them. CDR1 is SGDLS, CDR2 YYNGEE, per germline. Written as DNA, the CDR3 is TGTGCCAGCAGCCTTAGCACAGATACGCAGTATTTT. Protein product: CASSLSTDTQYF.

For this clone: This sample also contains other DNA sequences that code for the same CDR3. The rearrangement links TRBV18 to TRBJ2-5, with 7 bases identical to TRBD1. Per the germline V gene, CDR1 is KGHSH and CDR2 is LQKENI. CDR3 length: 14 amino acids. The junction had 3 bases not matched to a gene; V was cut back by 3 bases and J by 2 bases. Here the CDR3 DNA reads TGTGCCAGCTCACCTCGGGACAGTCAAGAGACCCAGTACTTC. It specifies CASSPRDSQETQYF.

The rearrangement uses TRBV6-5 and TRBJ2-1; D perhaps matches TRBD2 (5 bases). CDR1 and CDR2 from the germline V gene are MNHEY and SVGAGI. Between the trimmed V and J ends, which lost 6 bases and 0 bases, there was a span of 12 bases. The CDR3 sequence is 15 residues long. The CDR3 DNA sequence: TGTGCCAGCAGGGAGGACGGCAGCTCCTACAATGAGCAGTTCTTC. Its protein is CASREDGSSYNEQFF.

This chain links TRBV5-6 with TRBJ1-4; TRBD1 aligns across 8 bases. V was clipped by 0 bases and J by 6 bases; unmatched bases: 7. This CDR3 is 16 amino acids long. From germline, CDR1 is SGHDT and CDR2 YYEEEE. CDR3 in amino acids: CASSLGVRGRDEKLFF. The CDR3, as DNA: TGTGCCAGCAGCTTGGGGGTCAGGGGGCGCGATGAAAAACTGTTTTTT.